The 22 T cell receptor beta chains given below trace back to one sample, sequenced in a study of lymphopenia after photon versus proton radiotherapy. Only in-frame clones appear in the TCRdb table, and some are missing; sequencing was by immunoSEQ multiplex PCR. The sample comprises roughly 41,000 clones, under 90% of which are singletons, and 2.5% to 3.5% rests with the top ten. The sample here was peripheral blood, taken from a patient treated with photon-based radiotherapy. The receptor source for this set is a man in his fifties or sixties with gastric cancer.

The V call is TRBV6-1, the J call TRBJ1-1, with D possibly TRBD1 on 6 matching bases. The germline V gene has CDR1 MNHNS and CDR2 SASEGT. With 9 bases removed from V and 1 base from J, the gap between germline ends came to 15 bases. The CDR3 covers 14 residues. The chain's CDR3 is CASITGSGNTEAFF. CDR3 bases: TGTGCCAGTATAACAGGGAGCGGGAACACTGAAGCTTTCTTT.

The V gene is TRBV6-1, the J gene TRBJ2-1; TRBD2 agrees at 15 bases. CDR1 and CDR2 (germline): MNHNS, SASEGT. The CDR3 has 16 residues. Trimming at V came to 2 bases and at J to 7 bases, leaving 3 bases not matched to a gene. CDR3 coding DNA: TGTGCCAGCAGTGAACCCGGGACTAGCGGGAGGAATGAGCAGTTCTTC. Translating it yields CASSEPGTSGRNEQFF.

The gene calls are TRBV25-1 and TRBJ1-5, with 8 positions matching TRBD1. With 5 bases clipped from V and 4 bases from J, the junction kept 7 bases outside the gene matches. The CDR3 length is 15 residues. The V gene's germline CDR1 is MGHDK and CDR2 SYGVNS. The CDR3 protein is CASSRAGGDNQPQHF. CDR3 sequence (DNA): TGTGCCAGCAGTCGAGCAGGGGGCGATAATCAGCCCCAGCATTTT.

V and J are TRBV5-1 and TRBJ1-4, with 9 bases lining up with TRBD1. CDR3 length: 15 amino acids. The V and J ends lost 2 bases and 8 bases, in that order; junction bases with no gene match: 7. The V gene's germline CDR1 is SGHRS and CDR2 YFSETQ. Here the CDR3 reads CASSFTGGSEEKLFF. CDR3 DNA sequence: TGCGCCAGCAGCTTCACAGGGGGCAGCGAGGAAAAACTGTTTTTT.

Comments on this clone: Different DNA sequences within this sample yield the same CDR3. The chain links TRBV5-1 to TRBJ2-5, with 14 nucleotides matching TRBD2. The V segment lost 5 bases and the J segment 5 bases; nucleotides outside the gene matches: 8. CDR1 is SGHRS, CDR2 YFSETQ, per germline. This CDR3 is built from 16 residues. The CDR3 DNA is TGCGCCAGCAGTTATGGACTAGCGGGAGGAAGTGAGACCCAGTACTTC. Translated, it gives CASSYGLAGGSETQYF.

The rearrangement links TRBV5-1 to TRBJ2-5, with 8 nucleotides matching TRBD1. J was trimmed by 2 bases and V by 0 bases; bases with no gene match: 12. CDR3 length: 18 amino acids. CDR1 is SGHRS and CDR2 is YFSETQ in the germline V gene. The CDR3 here is CASSLEPGGARYQETQYF. CDR3 sequence (DNA): TGCGCCAGCAGCTTGGAACCAGGGGGCGCACGGTATCAAGAGACCCAGTACTTC. The full variable domain, completed using reference TRBV5-1 and TRBJ2-5, is KAGVTQTPRYLIKTRGQQVTLSCSPISGHRSVSWYQQTPGQGLQFLFEYFSETQRNKGNFPGRFSGRQFSNSRSEMNVSTLELGDSALYLCASSLEPGGARYQETQYFGPGTRLLVL.

V usage is TRBV5-1 and J usage is TRBJ2-7, with 9 bases aligning to TRBD2. Germline CDR1 and CDR2: SGHRS and YFSETQ. The CDR3 runs to 15 residues. V shed 4 bases, J shed 5 bases, and the junction held 10 bases outside the gene matches. CDR3: CASSPKTSGLNEQYF. As DNA, the CDR3 is TGCGCCAGCAGCCCGAAGACTAGCGGCTTAAACGAGCAGTACTTC.

V gene TRBV2 combines with J gene TRBJ2-3; TRBD2 agrees at 11 bases. V shed 6 bases and J 3 bases; nucleotides not matched to a gene: 5. The CDR3 spans 15 residues. Germline CDR1 is SNHLY and CDR2 is FYNNEI. The CDR3 sequence is CASSVAGGWTDTQYF. CDR3 coding DNA: TGTGCCAGCAGCGTAGCGGGAGGGTGGACAGATACGCAGTATTTT.

CDR3: CASTVGTGASRDSPLHF. The CDR3 DNA is TGTGCCAGTACAGTTGGGACAGGGGCCTCCAGGGATTCACCCCTCCACTTT. The rearrangement links TRBV19 to TRBJ1-6; 10 bases match TRBD1. Losses at the gene ends were 7 bases for V and 8 bases for J; bases not matched to a gene: 14. The CDR3 sequence is 17 residues long. The germline gives CDR1 LNHDA, CDR2 SQIVND (reference sequence).

This chain connects TRBV11-2 to TRBJ2-7; 9 nucleotides agree with TRBD1. The CDR3 length is 18 residues. The germline gives CDR1 SGHAT, CDR2 FQNNGV. V dropped 5 bases and J dropped 1; count of bases not matched to a gene: 15. The CDR3 loop is CASSQGRTGEHLSYEQYF. DNA for the CDR3: TGTGCCAGCAGCCAAGGAAGGACAGGGGAACATTTATCCTACGAGCAGTACTTC.

The chain joins TRBV5-4 to TRBJ1-1; D remains unclear. V lost 3 bases and J lost 1, with 1 base in between. This CDR3 is built from 11 residues. Germline V gene sequence: CDR1 SGHNT, CDR2 YYREEE (reference sequence). The CDR3: CASSSNTEAFF. The CDR3 DNA reads TGTGCCAGCAGCTCGAACACTGAAGCTTTCTTT.

The chain employs TRBV4-1 and TRBJ1-5; D not certain. The CDR3 spans 14 residues. In germline, CDR1 is MGHRA, CDR2 YSYEKL. V was clipped by 1 base and J by 11 bases, with 15 bases between them. CDR3 loop: CASSQAQNLGTQHF. The CDR3 DNA reads as TGCGCCAGCAGCCAAGCACAAAATTTGGGGACCCAGCATTTT.

V usage is TRBV2 and J usage is TRBJ2-1; the D is unclear. Germline loops: CDR1 SNHLY, CDR2 FYNNEI. Trimming shortened V by 6 bases and J by 6 bases, and 9 bases separated the two germline ends. The CDR3 sequence is 12 residues long. The CDR3 coding sequence is TGTGCCAGCAGCTCCTTCCCCAATGAGCAGTTCTTC. Translating gives CASSSFPNEQFF.

The chain couples TRBV7-9 to TRBJ1-2; weak D call: TRBD1 (5 bases). Germline V gene lookup returns CDR1 SEHNR and CDR2 FQNEAQ (reference sequence). The CDR3 extends over 18 amino acids. V gave up 5 bases and J gave up 2 bases, with 24 bases separating them. Here the CDR3 DNA reads TGTGCCAGCAGCCGAGAGCACTCAAGCAAACAGGAAAACTATGGCTACACCTTC. Its translation is CASSREHSSKQENYGYTF.

The chain has TRBV28 and TRBJ2-7; D may be TRBD1 (5 bases). CDR3 length: 13 residues. Trimming removed 6 bases from V and 4 bases from J, with 13 bases in between. Germline CDR1 is MDHEN and CDR2 is SYDVKM. The CDR3 is CASSDSVPYEQYF. As DNA, the CDR3 is TGTGCCAGCAGCGACAGTGTTCCTTACGAGCAGTACTTC.

The V and J genes are TRBV6-5 and TRBJ1-2, with 8 bases identical to TRBD1. This CDR3 comprises 14 residues. V dropped 7 bases and J dropped 10; count of bases not matched to a gene: 14. The V gene's germline CDR1 is MNHEY and CDR2 SVGAGI. The CDR3 sequence is CASMERQGLPLYTF. CDR3 nucleotides: TGTGCCAGCATGGAACGACAGGGGCTACCCCTCTACACCTTC.

The chain is built from TRBV11-2 and TRBJ2-1; 7 nucleotides line up with TRBD2. The V and J ends lost 1 base and 5 bases, in that order; junction bases with no gene match: 5. The CDR3 has 15 residues. Germline lookup yields CDR1 SGHAT and CDR2 FQNNGV. CDR3 loop: CASSLGGTTHNEQFF. The CDR3 region has the DNA TGTGCCAGCAGCTTAGGGGGGACTACCCACAATGAGCAGTTCTTC.

This clone has just a few counts. V gene TRBV28 combines with J gene TRBJ2-1; D not certain. V dropped 2 bases and J dropped 9 bases, with 17 bases sitting between them. CDR1 and CDR2 (germline): MDHEN, SYDVKM. This CDR3 has 15 amino acids. The CDR3 nucleotides read TGTGCCAGCAGTTTAATCGTGCTTGGGGATGGTGAGCAGTTCTTC. Translation: CASSLIVLGDGEQFF.

Notes on this clone: One end of the junction varies from germline; a read error may be responsible. This chain links TRBV11-2 with TRBJ1-5; unclear D gene. The germline gives CDR1 SGHAT, CDR2 FQNNGV. The CDR3 runs to 13 residues. CDR3 in DNA: TGTGCCAGCAGCTTAAATAGCTATCAGCCCCAGCATTTT. Protein sequence: CASSLNSYQPQHF.

This clone was seen a single time. CDR3 sequence reads: CASSRTSGDFQETQYF. Here the CDR3 DNA reads TGTGCCAGCAGCAGGACTAGCGGAGACTTCCAAGAGACCCAGTACTTC. The rearrangement uses TRBV4-2 and TRBJ2-5; 10 bases are shared with TRBD2. Germline V lookup: CDR1 LGHNA, CDR2 YNFKEQ. Losses at the gene ends were 5 bases for V and 1 base for J; bases not matched to a gene: 7. The CDR3 runs to 16 residues.

The V gene is TRBV5-6, the J gene TRBJ2-5; D perhaps matches TRBD1 (6 bases). The CDR3 loop spans 15 amino acids. V lost 0 bases, J lost 1 base, and 10 bases lay in between. Germline CDR1 reads SGHDT; CDR2 reads YYEEEE. CDR3 sequence reads: CASSLAGQSQETQYF. In DNA form, the CDR3 reads TGTGCCAGCAGCTTGGCCGGACAGAGCCAAGAGACCCAGTACTTC. The full variable domain, its missing parts supplied by reference TRBV5-6 and TRBJ2-5, is DAGVTQSPTHLIKTRGQQVTLRCSPKSGHDTVSWYQQALGQGPQFIFQYYEEEERQRGNFPDRFSGHQFPNYSSELNVNALLLGDSALYLCASSLAGQSQETQYFGPGTRLLVL.

This clone was counted between two and nine times. V usage is TRBV6-5 and J usage is TRBJ2-2; D perhaps matches TRBD2 (5 bases). This CDR3 has 15 amino acids. Germline-derived CDR1 and CDR2 are MNHEY and SVGAGI. The ends were cut back, 2 bases at V and 0 bases at J, with 7 bases in the middle. This chain's CDR3 is CASSYVGANTGELFF. For the CDR3, the DNA is TGTGCCAGCAGTTACGTGGGAGCGAACACCGGGGAGCTGTTTTTT.